The text below deals with one T cell receptor (beta chain). The libraries were made with immunoSEQ v3. Sequencing depth was 1.9 million or so read pairs for survey level, 5-6 million for deep. Libraries were prepared by immunoSEQ multiplex PCR; TCRdb keeps only in-frame clonotypes and omits some of them. This table has 35,000 to 55,000 clones, 65% to 80% appearing once. Time point described: pre-treatment sample, taken before nivolumab and TIL therapy. Patients were adults with stage 4 NSCLC. The CDR3 sequence is 12 residues long. Germline CDR1 is MNHNY and CDR2 is SVGAGI (reference sequence). V was clipped by 7 bases and J by 5 bases, with 11 bases between them. This sample was included in a study of TIL therapy for anti-PD-1-resistant metastatic lung cancer. Study-level background: Tumors were harvested before any PD-1/PD-L1 blockade.

This chain connects TRBV6-6 to TRBJ2-5; D is possibly TRBD2 (7 bases). This TCR came from a man between 65 and 80 years old with non-small cell lung cancer. The sequencing here drew on blood, taken at baseline. The DNA of the CDR3 is TGTGCCAGCAATGGGGGGGCCGAGACCCAGTACTTC. Translated, it gives CASNGGAETQYF.